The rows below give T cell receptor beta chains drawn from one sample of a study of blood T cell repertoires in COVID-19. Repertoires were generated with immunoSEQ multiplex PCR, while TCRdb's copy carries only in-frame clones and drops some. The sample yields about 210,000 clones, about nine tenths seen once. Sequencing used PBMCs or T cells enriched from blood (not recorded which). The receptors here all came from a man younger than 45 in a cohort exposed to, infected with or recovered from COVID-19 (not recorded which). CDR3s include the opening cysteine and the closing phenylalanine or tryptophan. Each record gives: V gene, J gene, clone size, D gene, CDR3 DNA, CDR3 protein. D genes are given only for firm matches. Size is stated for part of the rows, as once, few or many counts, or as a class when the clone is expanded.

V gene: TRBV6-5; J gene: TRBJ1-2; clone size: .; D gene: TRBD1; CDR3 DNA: TGTGCCAGCAGTTACTCTGACAGGGGAGCTAACTATGGCTACACCTTC; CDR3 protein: CASSYSDRGANYGYTF
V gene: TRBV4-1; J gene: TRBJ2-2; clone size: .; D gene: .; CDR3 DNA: TGCGCCAGCAGCCAAGGTTCTAGCGTGTACACCGGGGAGCTGTTTTTT; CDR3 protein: CASSQGSSVYTGELFF
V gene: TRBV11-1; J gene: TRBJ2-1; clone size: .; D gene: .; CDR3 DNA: TGTGCCAGCAGCTCAGGTTACAATGAGCAGTTCTTC; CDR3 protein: CASSSGYNEQFF
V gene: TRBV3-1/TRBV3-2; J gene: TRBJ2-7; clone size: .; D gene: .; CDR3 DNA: TGTGCCAGCAGCCAAGCTCTCGGCGACAGGCAGTACTTC; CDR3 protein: CASSQALGDRQYF
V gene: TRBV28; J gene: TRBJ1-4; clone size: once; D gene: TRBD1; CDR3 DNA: TGTGCCAGCAGTTCACAGGGGATCCTGTGGGAAAAACTGTTTTTT; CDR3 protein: CASSSQGILWEKLFF
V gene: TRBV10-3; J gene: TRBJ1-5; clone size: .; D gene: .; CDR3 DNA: TGTGCCATCAGTGAGTCCGAAACTCGACCCCAGCATTTT; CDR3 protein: CAISESETRPQHF
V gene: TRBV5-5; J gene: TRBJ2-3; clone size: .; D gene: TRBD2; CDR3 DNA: TGTGCCAGCAGCTTGTTTAGCGGGAGGGGCACAGATACGCAGTATTTT; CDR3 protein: CASSLFSGRGTDTQYF
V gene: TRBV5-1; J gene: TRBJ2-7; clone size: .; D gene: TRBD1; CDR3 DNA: TGCGCCAGCAGCGGGGACAGCGCAAGGTTTGAGCAGTACTTC; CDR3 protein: CASSGDSARFEQYF
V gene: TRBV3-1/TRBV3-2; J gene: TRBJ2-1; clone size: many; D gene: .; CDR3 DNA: TGTGCCAGCAGCCCCCGGGTAAGGCCCTACAATGAGCAGTTCTTC; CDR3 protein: CASSPRVRPYNEQFF
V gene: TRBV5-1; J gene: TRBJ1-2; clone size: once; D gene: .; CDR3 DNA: TGCGCCAGCAGCTTAAACACCTATGGCTACACCTTC; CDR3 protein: CASSLNTYGYTF
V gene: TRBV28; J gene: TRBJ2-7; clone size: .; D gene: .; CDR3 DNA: TGTGCCAGCAGTTTATGGGGGGCGCAGGGCGAGCAGTACTTC; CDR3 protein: CASSLWGAQGEQYF
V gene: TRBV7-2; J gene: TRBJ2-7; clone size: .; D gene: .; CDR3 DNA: TGTGCCAGCAGCTTACGGCGGGAAAGCTCCTACGAGCAGTACTTC; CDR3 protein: CASSLRRESSYEQYF
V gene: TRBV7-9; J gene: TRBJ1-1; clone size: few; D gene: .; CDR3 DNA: TGTGCCAGCAGCTTCAGTGTTGCTGAAGCTTTCTTT; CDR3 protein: CASSFSVAEAFF
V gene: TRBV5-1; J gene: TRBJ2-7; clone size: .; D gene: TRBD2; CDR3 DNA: TGCGCCAGCAGCTTGGGACTAGCGGGAGGGCCTAGTGACGAGCAGTACTTC; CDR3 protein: CASSLGLAGGPSDEQYF
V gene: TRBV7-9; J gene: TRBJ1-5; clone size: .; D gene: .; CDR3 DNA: TGTGCCAGCAGCTGGGGGGGGCAGGGCAATCAGCCCCAGCATTTT; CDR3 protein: CASSWGGQGNQPQHF
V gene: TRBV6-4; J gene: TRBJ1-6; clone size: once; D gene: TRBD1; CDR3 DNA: TGTGCCAGCAGTGACTGGAGGACAGGGCGGTGGGATTCACCCCTCCACTTT; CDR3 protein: CASSDWRTGRWDSPLHF
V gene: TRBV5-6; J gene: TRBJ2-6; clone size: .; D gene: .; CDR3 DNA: TGTGCCAGCAGCCCTCCGGGGGCTGGGGCCAACGTCCTGACTTTC; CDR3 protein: CASSPPGAGANVLTF
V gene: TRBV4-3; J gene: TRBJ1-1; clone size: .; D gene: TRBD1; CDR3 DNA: TGCGCCAGCAGCGAAAGACAGGGGGCGGCGGTTGAAGCTTTCTTT; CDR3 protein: CASSERQGAAVEAFF
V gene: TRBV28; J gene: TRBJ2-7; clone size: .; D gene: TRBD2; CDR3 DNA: TGTGCCAGCACCTTCGGCGGGGGCTACGAGCAGTACTTC; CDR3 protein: CASTFGGGYEQYF
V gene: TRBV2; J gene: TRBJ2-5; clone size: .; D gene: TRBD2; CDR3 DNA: TGTGCCAGCTTGAGACTAGCGGGAAGAGCCCAGTACTTC; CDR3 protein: CASLRLAGRAQYF
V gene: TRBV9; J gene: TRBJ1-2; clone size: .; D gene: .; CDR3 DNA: TGTGCCAGCAGCGTCTCGGACCAGACGGGAAACTATGGCTACACCTTC; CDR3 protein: CASSVSDQTGNYGYTF
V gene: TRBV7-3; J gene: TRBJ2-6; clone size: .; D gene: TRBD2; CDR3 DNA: TGTGCCAGCAGCTTCCCAGCGGGAGCTCGAGGGGCCAACGTCCTGACTTTC; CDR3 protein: CASSFPAGARGANVLTF
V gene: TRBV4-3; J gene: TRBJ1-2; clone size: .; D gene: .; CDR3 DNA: TGCGCCAGCAGCCACCTTCTCACCAGGAACCCCTATGGCTACACCTTC; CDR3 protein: CASSHLLTRNPYGYTF
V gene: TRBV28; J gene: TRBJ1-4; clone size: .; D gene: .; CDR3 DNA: TGTGCCAGCAGTCCGGCAGTAGGAGAAAGTGAAAAACTGTTTTTT; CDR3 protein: CASSPAVGESEKLFF
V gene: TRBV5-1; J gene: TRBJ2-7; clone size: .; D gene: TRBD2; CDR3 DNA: TGCGCCAGCAGCTCCGGGCTTTCTAGCGGGAGCTTCTCCTACGAGCAGTACTTC; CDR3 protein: CASSSGLSSGSFSYEQYF
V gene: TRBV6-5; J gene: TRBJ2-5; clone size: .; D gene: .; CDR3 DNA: TGTGCCAGCAGTTACGAGAGTGTGACCCAGTACTTC; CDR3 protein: CASSYESVTQYF
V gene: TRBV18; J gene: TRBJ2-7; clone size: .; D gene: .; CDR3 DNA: TGTGCCAGCTCACGAACTGACAGCCTCTCCTACGAGCAGTACTTC; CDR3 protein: CASSRTDSLSYEQYF
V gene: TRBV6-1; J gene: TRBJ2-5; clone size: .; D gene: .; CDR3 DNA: TGTGCCAGCAGTGACGCCGTTTTAATAGTGCGAGAGACCCAGTACTTC; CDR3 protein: CASSDAVLIVRETQYF
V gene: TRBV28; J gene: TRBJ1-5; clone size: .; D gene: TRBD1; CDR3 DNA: TGTGCCAGCAGTCGGTTATCAGGACAGGGGGCGGGCAATCAGCCCCAGCATTTT; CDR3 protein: CASSRLSGQGAGNQPQHF
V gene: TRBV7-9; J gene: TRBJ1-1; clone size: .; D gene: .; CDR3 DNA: TGTGCCAGCAGCAACGGGACTATCGGCGGGGAAGCTTTCTTT; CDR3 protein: CASSNGTIGGEAFF
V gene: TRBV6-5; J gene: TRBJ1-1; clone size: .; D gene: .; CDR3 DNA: TGTGCCAGCACGGAGGATTCCCCCTCGGAAACTTTCTTT; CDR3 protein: CASTEDSPSETFF
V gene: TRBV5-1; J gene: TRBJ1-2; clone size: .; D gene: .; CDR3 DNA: TGCGCCAGCAGCTTGGAAGGGGTCGGAGTATATGGCTACACCTTC; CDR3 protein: CASSLEGVGVYGYTF
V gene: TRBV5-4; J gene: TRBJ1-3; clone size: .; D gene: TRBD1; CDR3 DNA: TGTGCCAGCAGCCTGGGACAGCCTCGCGGAAACACCATATATTTT; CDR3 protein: CASSLGQPRGNTIYF
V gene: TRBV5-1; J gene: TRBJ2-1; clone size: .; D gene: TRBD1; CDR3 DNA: TGCGCCAGCAGCTTTGGACAGGGGCGACATGAGCAGTTCTTC; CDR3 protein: CASSFGQGRHEQFF
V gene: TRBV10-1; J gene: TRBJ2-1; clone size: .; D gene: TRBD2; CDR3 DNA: TGCGCCAGCAGTAACGAACCTAAGCGGGAGGTCTCCTACAATGAGCAGTTCTTC; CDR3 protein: CASSNEPKREVSYNEQFF
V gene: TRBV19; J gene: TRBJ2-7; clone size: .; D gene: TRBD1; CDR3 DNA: TGTGCCAGTAGTAGGGACAGGTCCTACGAGCAGTACTTC; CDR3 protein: CASSRDRSYEQYF
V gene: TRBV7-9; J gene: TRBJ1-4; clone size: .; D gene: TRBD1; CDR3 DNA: TGTGCCAGCACAGGTGGGGGACAGGGAGGAGAAAAACTGTTTTTT; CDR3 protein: CASTGGGQGGEKLFF
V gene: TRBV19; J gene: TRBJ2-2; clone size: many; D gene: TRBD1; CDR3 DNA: TGTGCCAGTATGGTCAGGGGGCTCGACGGGGAGCTGTTTTTT; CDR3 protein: CASMVRGLDGELFF
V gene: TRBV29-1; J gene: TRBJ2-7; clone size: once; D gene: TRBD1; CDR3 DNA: TGCAGCGTTGAAGAGGGACAGGGGAACGAGCAGTACTTC; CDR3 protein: CSVEEGQGNEQYF
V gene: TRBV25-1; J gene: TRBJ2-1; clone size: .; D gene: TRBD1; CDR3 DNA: TGTGCCAGTGGGACAGGCCGTAATGAGCAGTTCTTC; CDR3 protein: CASGTGRNEQFF
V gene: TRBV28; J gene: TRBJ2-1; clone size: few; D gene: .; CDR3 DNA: TGTGCCAGCAGTTTGGCCATCTACAATGAGCAGTTCTTC; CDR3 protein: CASSLAIYNEQFF
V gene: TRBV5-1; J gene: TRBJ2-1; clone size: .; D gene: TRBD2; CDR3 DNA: TGCGCCAGCAGCTTCTTAGGACTAGCTGGAAACAATGAGCAGTTCTTC; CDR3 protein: CASSFLGLAGNNEQFF